Listed here is a single TCR beta chain. Its target is unknown. PCR was performed using 60 Vbeta and 13 Jbeta primers. Produced via immunoSEQ multiplex PCR; TCRdb's table is partial and in-frame only. The sample lists around 150,000 clones; about 75% were seen once. The sample comes from a study of cytomegalovirus exposure and HLA in healthy donors. General study findings and limits: Cytomegalovirus status was reportedly diagnosed by the classifier with high sensitivity and specificity.

This sequence originates from a man between 60 and 75 years old in good health and CMV-seronegative. The sequencing input was PBMCs.

CDR3 nucleotide sequence: TGTGCCAGCAGTGAAGCATCACAGGGGAACACTGAAGCTTTCTTT. Amino acids: CASSEASQGNTEAFF. This chain joins TRBV6-1 and TRBJ1-1; maybe TRBD1 (6 bases). V gave up 0 bases and J gave up 1 base, with 9 bases separating them. This CDR3 comprises 15 residues. Germline values: CDR1 MNHNS, CDR2 SASEGT.